A single sample is the source of the 5 T cell receptor beta chains below, sequenced in a study of molecular identifiers for immune sequencing clone quantification. TCRdb fed the PCR reads into MiXCR, producing one record per CDR3 protein. The table shows about 640,000 distinct CDR3 sequences, with 15% to 20% occurring only once. Specimen: naive CD8+ T cells from blood, with Jurkat cell RNA spiked in. Specified subset: FACS-sorted CD8+CD4-CCR7+CD45RA+ naive T cells. The receptors derive from a human donor in good health. Some libraries in this study had Jurkat cell RNA spiked in.

In the case of this clonotype: Sequence at one end of the junction differs from germline and may be a read error. The chain is built from TRBV12-3 or TRBV12-4 and TRBJ2-2; TRBD2 might be the D (7 bases). The CDR3 sequence is 14 residues long. The CDR3 sequence is CASSFRGATGGLFF. Here the CDR3 DNA reads TGTGCCAGCAGTTTTCGGGGGGCGACCGGGGGGCTGTTTTTT.

This chain uses TRBV4-1 with TRBJ1-2, with 8 positions matching TRBD1. The CDR3 contains 17 residues. The junction had 14 bases not matched to a gene; V was cut back by 0 bases and J by 8 bases. Germline CDR1 and CDR2: MGHRA and YSYEKL. The CDR3 here is CASSQESGGAWPGGYTF. The CDR3 bases are TGCGCCAGCAGCCAAGAGTCAGGGGGCGCATGGCCCGGCGGCTACACCTTC.

In its sample, this clonotype was seen many times. This chain connects TRBV7-9 to TRBJ1-1; weak D call: TRBD1 (6 bases). V lost 2 bases to trimming and J lost 1 base, with 8 bases between them. This CDR3 spans 14 amino acids. Germline assignment: CDR1 SEHNR and CDR2 FQNEAQ (reference sequence). The CDR3 region is CASSLMGQNTEAFF. Written as DNA, the CDR3 is TGTGCCAGCAGCTTAATGGGACAGAACACTGAAGCTTTCTTT.

The J gene is TRBJ1-2, the V gene TRBV4-3; D unresolved. The CDR3 spans 17 residues. The V end lost 0 bases, the J end lost 8 bases, and 22 bases lay between the germline ends. Germline CDR1 is LGHNA and CDR2 is YSLEER. The CDR3 DNA is TGCGCCAGCAGCCAAGAGGACCCGATAATTCCTTTGAGGGGCTACACCTTC. As protein: CASSQEDPIIPLRGYTF.

In this sample, this clonotype turned up a few times. A much larger clone is a single base away; this may be a read error. The DNA of the CDR3 is TGTGCCATCAGCATGAACACTGAAGCTTTCTTT. Encoded protein: CAISMNTEAFF. The chain is built from TRBV10-3 and TRBJ1-1, with D unclear. This CDR3 contains 11 residues. V gave up 6 bases and J gave up 0 bases, with 2 bases separating them. CDR1 is ENHRY and CDR2 is SYGVKD in the germline V gene.